This TCR beta chain appears in the sequencing data of a study of response to subunit inactivated influenza vaccine. TCRdb redid the calling of the RT-PCR reads with MiXCR, one entry per CDR3 protein. The sample consists of about 780,000 distinct CDR3 sequences, approximately 17% of them appearing once. Study observations and caveats: The study's authors posited that every seasonal influenza vaccination enlists few new T cells.

On this clonotype: Antigen: not known.

Germline assignment: CDR1 DFQATT and CDR2 SNEGSKA (reference sequence). There are 15 residues in the CDR3. The V gene end was trimmed by 1 base and the J gene end by 0 bases; junction bases not matched to a gene: 4. This sequence joins TRBV20-1 and TRBJ2-3; 7 bases align to TRBD2. The sequenced sample was PBMCs from blood, obtained less than 6 days after vaccination. The TCR was taken from a man aged 45-65 years who received an inactivated influenza vaccine. CDR3 coding DNA: TGCAGTGCTAGAGGGGGCGGGAGAAGCACAGATACGCAGTATTTT. Its translation: CSARGGGRSTDTQYF.